This TCR beta chain originates from a study of shared clonotypes between healthy human individuals. Assay used: immunoSEQ multiplex PCR; TCRdb lists only in-frame clones, some missing. In the table there are over 95,000 clones, around 68% of which are singletons. General study findings and limits: Larger richness was generally estimated for naive than memory subsets.

The CDR3 extends over 14 amino acids. Germline V gene lookup returns CDR1 SGHRS and CDR2 YFSETQ. V lost 5 bases and J lost 3, with 15 bases in between. As to this clone: Its antigen remains unidentified.

The source is a woman between 25 and 40 years old in good health. Sequencing input: memory CD8+ T cells sorted from blood. The subset denotes: CD45RO+ cells pooled with CCR7-negative TemRA cells. The chain uses TRBV5-1 and TRBJ2-7, with D maybe TRBD1 (6 bases). CDR3 bases: TGCGCCAGCAGAAAAGGCAGGGGTATCTACGAGCAGTACTTC. This sequence encodes CASRKGRGIYEQYF. Together with reference TRBV5-1 and TRBJ2-7, the CDR3 gives the full variable domain: KAGVTQTPRYLIKTRGQQVTLSCSPISGHRSVSWYQQTPGQGLQFLFEYFSETQRNKGNFPGRFSGRQFSNSRSEMNVSTLELGDSALYLCASRKGRGIYEQYFGPGTRLTVT.